This TCR beta chain was captured by sequencing in a study of PD-L1 blockade in urothelial cancer. Study background: Blood analyses occurred 3 weeks (second dose) and 6 weeks post treatment start. Study-level results: Clones that were tumor-associated expanded more in the blood of durable-benefit patients at 3 weeks.

The time point here: peripheral blood 6 weeks after treatment start. A note on this clone: The antigen is not known. One end of the junction fails to match germline, which may point to a read error.

CDR1 is LNHNV and CDR2 is YYDKDF in the germline V gene (reference sequence). This CDR3 has 15 amino acids. Repertoires were generated with immunoSEQ multiplex PCR, while TCRdb's copy carries only in-frame clones and drops some. The sample contains tens of thousands of clones, about nine tenths of which appear only once. This receptor was taken from a man aged 80 or over with urothelial cancer. The chain recombines TRBV15 with TRBJ2-1, with 11 bases identical to TRBD1. The sequences come from PBMCs, collected around atezolizumab (anti-PD-L1) treatment. CDR3 nucleotides: TGTGCCACCACCCCAGGGACAGGGGGGTACAGTGAGCAGTTCTTC. Translation gives CATTPGTGGYSEQFF. Full variable domain (outside the CDR3, taken from reference TRBV15 and TRBJ2-1): DAMVIQNPRYQVTQFGKPVTLSCSQTLNHNVMYWYQQKSSQAPKLLFHYYDKDFNNEADTPDNFQSRRPNTSFCFLDIRSPGLGDTAMYLCATTPGTGGYSEQFFGPGTRLTVL.